This T cell receptor (beta chain) appears in the sequencing data of a study of blood T cell repertoires in COVID-19. TCRdb's table, derived via immunoSEQ multiplex PCR, lists solely in-frame clones and lacks some. This table holds 200,000 to 300,000 clones, just under 85% found once. The length of the CDR3 is 14 residues. Germline assignment: CDR1 MNHEY and CDR2 SVGAGI. V lost 5 bases to trimming and J lost 3 bases, with 8 bases between them. The chain uses TRBV6-5 and TRBJ1-6; D gene uncertain. This receptor was taken from a woman between 55 and 75 years old with active or convalescent COVID-19. The material sequenced was peripheral blood. The CDR3 DNA sequence: TGTGCCAGCAGTCGGCAGGTCTATAATTCACCCCTCCACTTT. It encodes CASSRQVYNSPLHF.